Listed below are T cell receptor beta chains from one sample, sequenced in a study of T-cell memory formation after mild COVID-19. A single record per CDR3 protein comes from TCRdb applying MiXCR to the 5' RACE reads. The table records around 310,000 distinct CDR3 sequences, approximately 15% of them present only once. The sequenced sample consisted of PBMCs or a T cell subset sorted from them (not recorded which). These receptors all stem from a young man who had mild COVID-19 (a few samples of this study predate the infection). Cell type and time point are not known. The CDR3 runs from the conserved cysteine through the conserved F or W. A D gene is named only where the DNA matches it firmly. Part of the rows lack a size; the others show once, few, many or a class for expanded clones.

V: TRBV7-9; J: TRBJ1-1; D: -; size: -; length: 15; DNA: TGTGCCAGCAGCTTTCCCCTTACAGGGAACACTGAAGCTTTCTTT; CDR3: CASSFPLTGNTEAFF
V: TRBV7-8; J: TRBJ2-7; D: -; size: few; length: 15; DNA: TGTGCCAGCAACCTCGCTGGGGGGGCCCGTGACGAGCAGTACTTC; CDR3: CASNLAGGARDEQYF
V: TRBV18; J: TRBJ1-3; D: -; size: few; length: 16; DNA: TGTGCCAGCTCACCTGGTGGCAGACAGTCTGGAAACACCATATATTTT; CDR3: CASSPGGRQSGNTIYF
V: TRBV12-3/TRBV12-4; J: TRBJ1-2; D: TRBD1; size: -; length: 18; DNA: TGTGCCAGCAGTTCAGCCGCAGGACAGGGAAGGCTTGGTTATGGCTACACCTTC; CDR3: CASSSAAGQGRLGYGYTF
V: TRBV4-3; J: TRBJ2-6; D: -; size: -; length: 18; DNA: TGCGCCAGCAGCCCTGTTCGAGGAAGTGGATCTGGGGCCAACGTCCTGACTTTC; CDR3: CASSPVRGSGSGANVLTF
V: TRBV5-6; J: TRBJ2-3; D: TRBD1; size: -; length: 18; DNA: TGTGCCAGCAGCCCTGGGACAGGGAATCCCCCTATCACAGATACGCAGTATTTT; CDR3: CASSPGTGNPPITDTQYF
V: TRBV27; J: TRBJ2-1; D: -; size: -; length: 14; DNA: TGTGCCAGCAGGCCGGGACCAACCTACAATGAGCAGTTCTTC; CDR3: CASRPGPTYNEQFF
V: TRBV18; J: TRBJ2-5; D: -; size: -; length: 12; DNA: TGTGCCAGCTCACGTCAGGGGCGGACCCAGTACTTC; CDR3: CASSRQGRTQYF
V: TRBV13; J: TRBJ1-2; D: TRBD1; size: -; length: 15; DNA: TGTGCCAGCAGCTTCCGGACAGGGTCAAACTATGGCTACACCTTC; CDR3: CASSFRTGSNYGYTF
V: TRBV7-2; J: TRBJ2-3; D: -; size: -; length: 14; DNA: TGTGCCAGCAGCCGACTATCCGGTAAAGATACGCAGTATTTT; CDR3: CASSRLSGKDTQYF
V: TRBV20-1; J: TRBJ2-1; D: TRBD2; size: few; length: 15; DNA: TGCAGTGCTGCCTGGGGCGGGGGCTCCTACAATGAGCAGTTCTTC; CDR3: CSAAWGGGSYNEQFF
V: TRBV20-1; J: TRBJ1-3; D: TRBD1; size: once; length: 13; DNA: TGCAGTGCTACTGACAGGGAGGGAACCACCATATATTTT; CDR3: CSATDREGTTIYF
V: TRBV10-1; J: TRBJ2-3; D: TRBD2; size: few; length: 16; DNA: TGCGCCAGCAGTGGACCCTTCGGGGGGGAACCAGATACGCAGTATTTT; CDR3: CASSGPFGGEPDTQYF